A selection of T cell receptor beta chains follows, all from one sample in a study of technical replicates of blood from a few donors. Profiled with immunoSEQ multiplex PCR; TCRdb holds only in-frame clones, not every one. The profile shows approximately 84,000 clones, more than 95% of them singletons. Material for sequencing was T cells isolated from PBMCs. The origin of the receptors is a human donor in good health. Each CDR3 is given with its conserved first and last residue. D genes are given only for firm matches. Part of the rows lack a size; the others show once, few, many or a class for expanded clones.

j_call	d_call	v_call	clone_size	cdr3_aa
TRBJ1-6	TRBD1	TRBV28	NA	CASRGQGAVSPLHF
TRBJ2-1	NA	TRBV11-3	NA	CASSLGTAYNEQFF
TRBJ1-6	TRBD1	TRBV2	NA	CASSRQGGNSPLHF
TRBJ1-1	NA	TRBV29-1	NA	CSTGGTPNTEAFF
TRBJ2-2	TRBD2	TRBV19	NA	CASEVLAGVAGELFF
TRBJ1-2	NA	TRBV2	NA	CASSEAIGGVGSSF
TRBJ1-1	TRBD1	TRBV5-4	NA	CASSMGDRALEAFF
TRBJ2-6	TRBD1	TRBV5-1	few	CASSFGTGNVLTF
TRBJ2-7	NA	TRBV7-9	NA	CASSLESANGGNEQYF
TRBJ2-7	TRBD2	TRBV7-2	NA	CASSLGSGSSYEQYF
TRBJ2-1	TRBD1	TRBV6-1	NA	CASSEPGTGRSGEQFF
TRBJ2-7	TRBD2	TRBV6-1	once	CASSEEAGGSYEQYF
TRBJ2-5	NA	TRBV4-1	NA	CASSAREVAPKYQETQYF